The T cell receptor beta chain described here comes from a study of blood T cell repertoires in COVID-19. The junction had 3 bases not matched to a gene; V was cut back by 6 bases and J by 4 bases. Germline V gives CDR1 MGHDK, CDR2 SYGVNS. The CDR3 is 14 amino acids. Participants were aged roughly 18 to 89 years from around 26 US areas. Two consecutive negative NP/OP PCR tests, clearance, or resolved symptoms defined Cohort 3 recovery. Repertoires were generated with immunoSEQ multiplex PCR, while TCRdb's copy carries only in-frame clones and drops some. The table shows over 250,000 clones, with around 90% occurring only once.

The sequence was collected from a woman between 25 and 40 years old who had recovered from COVID-19. The rearrangement joins TRBV25-1 to TRBJ1-6; TRBD1 agrees at 7 bases. Sequencing used PBMCs or T cells enriched from blood (not recorded which). For the CDR3, the DNA is TGTGCCAGCAGAATGACAGGGTATAATTCACCCCTCCACTTT. This codes for CASRMTGYNSPLHF.